This T cell receptor beta chain was identified in a study of CD8+ T cells in alopecia areata. The sequencing template was cDNA reverse transcribed from extracted RNA. The assay was immunoSEQ multiplex PCR, and TCRdb's table has in-frame clones only and misses some. The repertoire holds more than 140,000 clones, with around 83% as singletons. The treatment was: oral pan-JAK inhibitor, 5-10 mg twice daily. V shed 6 bases, J shed 4 bases, and the junction held 6 bases outside the gene matches. The CDR3 extends over 13 amino acids. CDR1 is SQVTM and CDR2 is ANQGSEA in the germline V gene. The sample was CD8+ T cells sorted from blood, taken at week 4, from a patient treated with tofacitinib. The receptor comes from a human donor with alopecia areata. The V gene is TRBV29-1, the J gene TRBJ2-1; 7 nucleotides line up with TRBD2. CDR3 bases: TGCAGCGTGAGGGGAGGGGAGTACAATGAGCAGTTCTTC. Its translation is CSVRGGEYNEQFF.